Listed below are T cell receptor beta chains from one sample, sequenced in a study of blood T cell repertoires in COVID-19. The protocol was immunoSEQ multiplex PCR, while the TCRdb copy is restricted to in-frame clones and leaves out a portion. The profile shows 30,000 to 40,000 clones, 70% to 80% of them singletons. Sequencing input: peripheral blood. These receptors originate from an elderly man with acute or convalescent COVID-19. Each CDR3 is given with its conserved first and last residue. The D gene is left open where the match is weak. Rows give clone size only sometimes, using once, few, many, or a class for an expanded clone.

NA | TRBD2 | TRBJ2-7 | TRBV7-8 | CASSLDQTSGRTYEQYF | TGTGCCAGCAGCTTAGACCAGACTAGCGGGAGGACCTACGAGCAGTACTTC
NA | TRBD1 | TRBJ2-1 | TRBV15 | CATSRDRSTYNEQFF | TGTGCCACCAGCAGGGACAGGAGCACCTACAATGAGCAGTTCTTC
NA | NA | TRBJ1-2 | TRBV30 | CAWSVTRAAGGYTF | TGTGCCTGGAGTGTTACCCGGGCAGCGGGTGGCTACACCTTC
NA | NA | TRBJ2-3 | TRBV4-3 | CASSPSRSTDTQYF | TGCGCCAGCAGCCCCAGTCGAAGCACAGATACGCAGTATTTT
NA | TRBD2 | TRBJ2-3 | TRBV5-6 | CASSVSGNRNTQYF | TGTGCCAGCAGCGTTAGCGGGAACAGAAACACGCAGTATTTT
NA | NA | TRBJ2-3 | TRBV9 | CASSGGGYTDTQYF | TGTGCCAGCAGCGGTGGGGGGTACACAGATACGCAGTATTTT
NA | NA | TRBJ2-1 | TRBV5-1 | CASSSRTDYNEQFF | TGCGCCAGCAGCTCACGGACTGACTACAATGAGCAGTTCTTC
NA | NA | TRBJ1-2 | TRBV4-2 | CASSQDLLGSGSYTF | TGTGCCAGCAGCCAAGATCTTCTCGGGTCTGGAAGCTACACCTTC
NA | NA | TRBJ2-4 | TRBV2 | CASSEETYKDIQYF | TGTGCCAGCAGTGAAGAGACTTATAAGGACATTCAGTACTTC
few | NA | TRBJ1-6 | TRBV5-4 | CASSLDYGVASPLHF | TGTGCCAGCAGCTTGGATTACGGGGTTGCTTCACCCCTCCACTTT
NA | TRBD1 | TRBJ1-6 | TRBV10-2 | CASRFGQGTLSYNSPLHF | TGCGCCAGCAGATTCGGACAGGGGACCCTCTCCTATAATTCACCCCTCCACTTT
NA | NA | TRBJ1-3 | TRBV6-5 | CASSGGNTIYF | TGTGCCAGCAGCGGGGGAAACACCATATATTTT
NA | TRBD2 | TRBJ2-3 | TRBV9 | CASSNSGGGDTQYF | TGTGCCAGCAGCAATAGCGGGGGGGGAGATACGCAGTATTTT
NA | NA | TRBJ2-3 | TRBV3-1/TRBV3-2 | CASSREQDTQYF | TGTGCCAGCAGCCGCGAGCAAGATACGCAGTATTTT
once | NA | TRBJ2-1 | TRBV21-1 | CASSSRRLAGGPYNEQFF | TGTGCCAGCAGCTCCCGCCGCCTAGCGGGAGGGCCCTACAATGAGCAGTTCTTC
few | NA | TRBJ2-2 | TRBV5-1 | CASSLSRAAGELFF | TGCGCCAGCAGCTTGAGCAGGGCGGCCGGGGAGCTGTTTTTT
NA | NA | TRBJ2-5 | TRBV9 | CASSVEVEGGTQYF | TGTGCCAGCAGCGTAGAGGTTGAAGGAGGGACCCAGTACTTC
NA | TRBD2 | TRBJ2-7 | TRBV6-6 | CASRQTSGGTYEQYF | TGTGCCAGCAGGCAAACTAGCGGGGGGACCTACGAGCAGTACTTC
NA | NA | TRBJ1-3 | TRBV19 | CASLPGTSGNTIYF | TGTGCCAGTCTGCCCGGGACATCTGGAAACACCATATATTTT
NA | NA | TRBJ2-2 | TRBV15 | CATSTRGYTGELFF | TGTGCCACCAGCACCAGAGGGTACACCGGGGAGCTGTTTTTT
once | NA | TRBJ2-7 | TRBV19 | CASRPQGFGYEQYF | TGTGCCAGTAGGCCACAGGGTTTTGGCTACGAGCAGTACTTC
few | NA | TRBJ1-1 | TRBV7-9 | CASSLAGGRGEAFF | TGTGCCAGCAGCTTAGCTGGAGGGCGAGGCGAAGCTTTCTTT
NA | TRBD1 | TRBJ1-5 | TRBV7-9 | CASSHRGQPQHF | TGTGCCAGCAGCCACAGGGGCCAGCCCCAGCATTTT
NA | NA | TRBJ2-2 | TRBV10-3 | CAISESGRWGQPNTGELFF | TGTGCCATCAGTGAGTCCGGGAGGTGGGGGCAGCCGAACACCGGGGAGCTGTTTTTT
NA | NA | TRBJ1-1 | TRBV11-2 | CASSLLGRAKAEAFF | TGTGCCAGCAGCTTACTTGGCAGGGCTAAGGCTGAAGCTTTCTTT
NA | TRBD2 | TRBJ2-5 | TRBV4-1 | CASSLTSGSVQETQYF | TGCGCCAGCAGCCTGACTAGCGGGAGTGTTCAAGAGACCCAGTACTTC
few | TRBD1 | TRBJ1-1 | TRBV6-5 | CASRSDRGATEAFF | TGTGCCAGCAGGTCTGACAGGGGAGCAACTGAAGCTTTCTTT
NA | NA | TRBJ1-1 | TRBV5-1 | CASSLGQGMNTEAFF | TGCGCCAGCAGCTTGGGCCAGGGGATGAACACTGAAGCTTTCTTT
NA | NA | TRBJ2-6 | TRBV24-1 | CATSPGDSGANVLTF | TGTGCCACCAGCCCCGGAGACTCTGGGGCCAACGTCCTGACTTTC
once | NA | TRBJ1-5 | TRBV5-5 | CASSLAWQVSNQPQHF | TGTGCCAGCAGCTTGGCCTGGCAGGTCAGCAATCAGCCCCAGCATTTT
NA | NA | TRBJ1-1 | TRBV2 | CASTLSGRERAFF | TGTGCCAGCACTCTCAGTGGGCGGGAGAGGGCTTTCTTT
NA | NA | TRBJ2-7 | TRBV4-1 | CASSQDRVGTYEQYF | TGCGCCAGCAGCCAAGACAGGGTTGGGACCTACGAGCAGTACTTC
NA | TRBD2 | TRBJ2-7 | TRBV6-5 | CASSLAGAYEQYF | TGTGCCAGCAGTTTAGCGGGGGCCTACGAGCAGTACTTC
NA | NA | TRBJ2-5 | TRBV18 | CASSSGRETQYF | TGTGCCAGCTCATCAGGTAGAGAGACCCAGTACTTC
NA | TRBD2 | TRBJ2-1 | TRBV4-3 | CASSQKGGRDYGTNEQFF | TGCGCCAGCAGCCAAAAAGGTGGACGGGACTATGGGACCAATGAGCAGTTCTTC
NA | NA | TRBJ1-2 | TRBV27 | CASSPTQGPNYGYTF | TGTGCCAGCAGCCCAACCCAGGGCCCTAACTATGGCTACACCTTC
NA | TRBD2 | TRBJ2-3 | TRBV3-1/TRBV3-2 | CASRSSGRTDTQYF | TGTGCCAGCAGATCTAGCGGCCGCACAGATACGCAGTATTTT
NA | NA | TRBJ2-1 | TRBV7-9 | CASSLVESYYNEQFF | TGTGCCAGCAGCTTAGTGGAGTCATACTACAATGAGCAGTTCTTC
many | TRBD1 | TRBJ2-7 | TRBV6-6 | CASSSGQGSYEQYF | TGTGCCAGCAGTTCAGGACAGGGCTCCTACGAGCAGTACTTC
NA | NA | TRBJ1-2 | TRBV30 | CAWSVRSGNGYTF | TGTGCCTGGAGTGTACGAAGCGGGAATGGCTACACCTTC
NA | TRBD1 | TRBJ1-4 | TRBV2 | CASRTGRGHEKLFF | TGTGCCAGCAGGACAGGAAGGGGGCATGAAAAACTGTTTTTT